A single sample is the source of the 14 T cell receptor beta chains below, sequenced in a study of T cell changes during pregnancy in multiple sclerosis. The repertoire was sequenced with immunoSEQ multiplex PCR; TCRdb's copy has only in-frame clones and lacks some. The table lists tens of thousands of clones, 86% of them singletons. The sequences come from CD4+ T cells from peripheral blood mononuclear cells, collected in the first trimester of pregnancy. The receptor source for this set is a female donor in good health, enrolled as a control in a pregnancy study.

This sequence joins TRBV7-3 and TRBJ1-1; D is perhaps TRBD1 (5 bases). This CDR3 comprises 14 residues. Germline-derived CDR1 and CDR2 are SGHTA and FQGTGA. The V gene lost 2 bases and the J gene lost 4 bases, with 11 bases spanning the gap. The CDR3 spells CASSLDPGVTEAFF. CDR3 bases: TGTGCCAGCAGCTTAGATCCGGGGGTCACTGAAGCTTTCTTT.

As to this clone: One junction end does not reproduce the germline sequence, and a read error may be involved. The chain links TRBV7-7 to TRBJ2-1; 8 bases line up with TRBD2. Per germline, CDR1 SSHAT and CDR2 FNYEAQ (reference sequence). The CDR3 sequence is 14 residues long. The chain's CDR3 is CASSLVGSGGLKFF. The CDR3 region has the DNA TGTGCTAGCAGCTTAGTGGGGAGCGGGGGTCTGAAGTTCTTC.

The V gene is TRBV2, the J gene TRBJ1-5, with 7 positions matching TRBD1. The trim removed 2 bases at V and 4 bases at J, leaving 11 bases unmatched. Per the germline V gene, CDR1 is SNHLY and CDR2 is FYNNEI. The CDR3 totals 17 residues. This CDR3 is CASSETNRGLANQPQHF. The CDR3 DNA sequence: TGTGCCAGCAGTGAAACCAACAGGGGTTTAGCAAATCAGCCCCAGCATTTT.

V usage is TRBV7-2 and J usage is TRBJ2-1; 16 positions agree with TRBD2. CDR3 size: 15 residues. The junction had 1 base not matched to a gene; V was cut back by 4 bases and J by 7 bases. The V gene's germline CDR1 is SGHTA and CDR2 FQGNSA. The CDR3 DNA reads as TGTGCCAGCAGCTGGGGACTAGCGGGAGGGAATGAGCAGTTCTTC. Its translation: CASSWGLAGGNEQFF.

CDR3 protein: CASSVASGGNNEQFF. As DNA, the CDR3 is TGTGCCAGCAGCGTAGCAAGCGGGGGCAACAATGAGCAGTTCTTC. This chain joins TRBV9 and TRBJ2-1; 8 nucleotides align to TRBD2. The length of the CDR3 is 15 residues. V was pared by 0 bases and J by 5 bases, with 4 bases of the junction left unmatched. Per the germline V gene, CDR1 is SGDLS and CDR2 is YYNGEE.

The genes are TRBV6-1 and TRBJ1-5; possibly TRBD1 for D (5 bases). CDR1 is MNHNS, CDR2 SASEGT, per germline. The length of the CDR3 is 18 residues. Trimming removed 2 bases from V and 2 bases from J, with 19 bases in between. CDR3 DNA sequence: TGTGCCAGCAGTGAAAGGCGTCAGGGAGGGATTGGCAATCAGCCCCAGCATTTT. Encoded protein: CASSERRQGGIGNQPQHF.

This clone was recorded a few times. The chain combines TRBV15 with TRBJ1-5; 10 bases are a match to TRBD1. V dropped 2 bases and J dropped 6; count of bases not matched to a gene: 7. Germline-derived CDR1 and CDR2 are LNHNV and YYDKDF (reference sequence). This CDR3 has 16 residues. The CDR3 nucleotides read TGTGCCACCAGCAGACCGCGACAGGGGGCGGTTCAGCCCCAGCATTTT. Protein sequence: CATSRPRQGAVQPQHF.

The chain links TRBV11-2 to TRBJ1-1; unclear D gene. This CDR3 contains 14 residues. Germline V gene data show CDR1 as SGHAT and CDR2 as FQNNGV. V gave up 5 bases and J gave up 1 base, with 11 bases separating them. The CDR3 spells CASSRMSGNTEAFF. The DNA of the CDR3 is TGTGCCAGCAGCCGGATGTCAGGGAACACTGAAGCTTTCTTT. Drawing the rest from reference TRBV11-2 and TRBJ1-1, the complete variable domain is EAGVAQSPRYKIIEKRQSVAFWCNPISGHATLYWYQQILGQGPKLLIQFQNNGVVDDSQLPKDRFSAERLKGVDSTLKIQPAKLEDSAVYLCASSRMSGNTEAFFGQGTRLTVV.

This chain joins TRBV9 and TRBJ2-5, with a tentative D call TRBD1 (6 bases). TRBJ2-7 explains the end of the DNA better; the J call may be wrong. CDR3 size: 14 residues. From germline, CDR1 is SGDLS and CDR2 YYNGEE. The CDR3 DNA sequence: TGTGCCAGCAGTTTCCTGGACAGCTCCTACGAGCAGTACTTC. Amino acids: CASSFLDSSYEQYF.

The rearrangement links TRBV6-5 to TRBJ1-2, with a possible D match to TRBD1 (6 bases). The germline V and J ends were trimmed by 6 bases and 7 bases, with 21 bases remaining between them. Per the germline V gene, CDR1 is MNHEY and CDR2 is SVGAGI. The CDR3 extends over 15 amino acids. DNA for the CDR3: TGTGCCAGCAGCCCCTTCTCGGGGGGCGCGAGTGGCTACACCTTC. Protein: CASSPFSGGASGYTF.

V and J are TRBV7-9 and TRBJ2-1; D is possibly TRBD1 (7 bases). The CDR3 sequence is 13 residues long. The ends were cut back, 1 base at V and 10 bases at J, with 11 bases in the middle. The germline V gene has CDR1 SEHNR and CDR2 FQNEAQ (reference sequence). Here the CDR3 reads CASSLDQGGEQFF. The CDR3 DNA reads as TGTGCCAGCAGCTTAGACCAGGGGGGAGAGCAGTTCTTC.

The chain links TRBV27 to TRBJ1-5, with D possibly TRBD1 on 6 matching bases. Trimming pared 4 bases from V and 4 bases from J, leaving 17 bases between. The CDR3 is made up of 16 amino acids. Per the germline V gene, CDR1 is MNHEY and CDR2 is SMNVEV (reference sequence). The CDR3, as DNA: TGTGCCAGCAGTTCCCACGGACAGACAGTTAATCAGCCCCAGCATTTT. This gives the protein CASSSHGQTVNQPQHF.

The chain recombines TRBV19 with TRBJ2-4; TRBD1 matches 9 bases. The ends lost 4 bases at V and 8 bases at J; junction bases unmatched: 6. The CDR3 consists of 14 residues. Germline loops: CDR1 LNHDA, CDR2 SQIVND (reference sequence). This CDR3 is CASSKQGAKDIQYF. The CDR3, as DNA: TGTGCCAGTAGTAAACAGGGGGCGAAGGACATTCAGTACTTC.

The rearrangement joins TRBV4-1 to TRBJ2-7; TRBD2 agrees at 7 bases. Losses at the gene ends were 0 bases for V and 12 bases for J; bases not matched to a gene: 14. The CDR3 has 15 amino acids. CDR1 and CDR2 from the germline V gene are MGHRA and YSYEKL. This chain's CDR3 is CASSQETGGGHLPYF. The DNA for the CDR3 is TGCGCCAGCAGCCAAGAAACGGGGGGAGGGCATCTCCCGTACTTC.